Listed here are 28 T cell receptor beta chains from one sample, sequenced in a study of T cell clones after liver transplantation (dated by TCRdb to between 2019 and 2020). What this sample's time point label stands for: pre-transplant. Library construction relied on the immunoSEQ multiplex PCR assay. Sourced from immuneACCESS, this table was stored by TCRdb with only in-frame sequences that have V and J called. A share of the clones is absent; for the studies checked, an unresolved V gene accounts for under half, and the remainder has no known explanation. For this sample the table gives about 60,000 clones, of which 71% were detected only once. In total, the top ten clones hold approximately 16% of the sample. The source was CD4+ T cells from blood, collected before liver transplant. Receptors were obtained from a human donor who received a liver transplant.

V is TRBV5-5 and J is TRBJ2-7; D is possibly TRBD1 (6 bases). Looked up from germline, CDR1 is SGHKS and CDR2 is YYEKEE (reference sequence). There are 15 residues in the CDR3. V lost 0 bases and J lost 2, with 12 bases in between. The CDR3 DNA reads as TGTGCCAGCAGCTTGGAATCAGGACAGACCTACGAGCAGTACTTC. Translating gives CASSLESGQTYEQYF.

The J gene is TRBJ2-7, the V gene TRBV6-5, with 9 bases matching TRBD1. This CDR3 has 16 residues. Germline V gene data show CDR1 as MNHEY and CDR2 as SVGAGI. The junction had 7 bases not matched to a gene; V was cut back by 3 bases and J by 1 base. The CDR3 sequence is CASSYDRDRASYEQYF. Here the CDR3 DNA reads TGTGCCAGCAGTTATGACCGGGACAGGGCGTCCTACGAGCAGTACTTC.

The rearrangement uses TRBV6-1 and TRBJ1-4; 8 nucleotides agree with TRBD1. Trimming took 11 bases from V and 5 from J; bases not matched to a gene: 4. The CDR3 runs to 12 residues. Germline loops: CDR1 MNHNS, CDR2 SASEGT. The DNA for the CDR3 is TGTGCCGCAGGGGGCGTGAATGAAAAACTGTTTTTT. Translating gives CAAGGVNEKLFF.

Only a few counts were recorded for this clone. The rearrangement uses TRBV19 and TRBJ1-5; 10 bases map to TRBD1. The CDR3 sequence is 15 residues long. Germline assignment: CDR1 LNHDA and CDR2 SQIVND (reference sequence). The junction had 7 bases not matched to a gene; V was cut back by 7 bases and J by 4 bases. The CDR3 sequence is CASTQDRGLNQPQHF. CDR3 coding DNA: TGTGCCAGTACCCAAGACAGGGGGCTAAATCAGCCCCAGCATTTT.

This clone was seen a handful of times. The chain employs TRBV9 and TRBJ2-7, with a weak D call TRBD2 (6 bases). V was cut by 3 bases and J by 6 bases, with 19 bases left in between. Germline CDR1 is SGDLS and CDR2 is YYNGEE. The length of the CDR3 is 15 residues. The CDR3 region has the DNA TGTGCCAGCAGCGAATCGGGAGACAGTTTCGGCGAGCAGTACTTC. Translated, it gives CASSESGDSFGEQYF.

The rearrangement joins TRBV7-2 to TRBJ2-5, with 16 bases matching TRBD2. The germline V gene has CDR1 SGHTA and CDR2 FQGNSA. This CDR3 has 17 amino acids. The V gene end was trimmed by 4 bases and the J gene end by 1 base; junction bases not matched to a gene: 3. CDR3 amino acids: CASSSGLAGGPQETQYF. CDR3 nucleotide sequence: TGTGCCAGCAGCTCGGGACTAGCGGGGGGGCCCCAAGAGACCCAGTACTTC.

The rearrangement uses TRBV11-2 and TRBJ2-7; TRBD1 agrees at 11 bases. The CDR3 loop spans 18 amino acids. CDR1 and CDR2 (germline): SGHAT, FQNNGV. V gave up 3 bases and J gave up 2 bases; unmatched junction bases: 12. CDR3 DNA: TGTGCCAGCAGCTTGGGACAGGGGGGTTTCAACCTAGCCTACGAGCAGTACTTC. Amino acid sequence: CASSLGQGGFNLAYEQYF.

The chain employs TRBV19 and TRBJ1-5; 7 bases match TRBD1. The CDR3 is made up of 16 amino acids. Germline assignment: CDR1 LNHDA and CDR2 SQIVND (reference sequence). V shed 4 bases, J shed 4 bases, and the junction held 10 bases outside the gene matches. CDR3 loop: CASSRYHRDSNQPQHF. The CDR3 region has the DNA TGTGCCAGTAGTAGATACCACCGGGACAGTAATCAGCCCCAGCATTTT.

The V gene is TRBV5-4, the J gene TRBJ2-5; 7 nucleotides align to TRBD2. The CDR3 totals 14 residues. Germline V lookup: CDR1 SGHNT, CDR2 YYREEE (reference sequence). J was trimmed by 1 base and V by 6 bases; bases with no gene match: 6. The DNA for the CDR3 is TGTGCCAGCACCCCCGGGGGGACCCAAGAGACCCAGTACTTC. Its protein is CASTPGGTQETQYF. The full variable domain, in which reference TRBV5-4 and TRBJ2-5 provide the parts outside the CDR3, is ETGVTQSPTHLIKTRGQQVTLRCSSQSGHNTVSWYQQALGQGPQFIFQYYREEENGRGNFPPRFSGLQFPNYSSELNVNALELDDSALYLCASTPGGTQETQYFGPGTRLLVL.

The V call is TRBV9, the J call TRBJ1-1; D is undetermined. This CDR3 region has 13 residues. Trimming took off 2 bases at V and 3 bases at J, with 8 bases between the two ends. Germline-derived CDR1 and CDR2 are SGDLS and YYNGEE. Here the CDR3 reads CASSVIRDTEAFF. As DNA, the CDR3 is TGTGCCAGCAGCGTGATCCGGGACACTGAAGCTTTCTTT.

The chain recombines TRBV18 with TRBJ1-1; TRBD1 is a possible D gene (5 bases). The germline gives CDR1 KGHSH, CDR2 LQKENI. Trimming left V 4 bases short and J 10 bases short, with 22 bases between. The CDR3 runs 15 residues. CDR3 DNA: TGTGCCAGCTCACATTCTACGGGCAGGGAGGCCGGAGCTTTCTTT. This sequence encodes CASSHSTGREAGAFF.

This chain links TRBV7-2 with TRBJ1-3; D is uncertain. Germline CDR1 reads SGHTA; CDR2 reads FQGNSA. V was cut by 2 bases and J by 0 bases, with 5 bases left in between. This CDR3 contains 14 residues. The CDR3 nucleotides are TGTGCCAGCAGCTTATTAAACTCTGGAAACACCATATATTTT. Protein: CASSLLNSGNTIYF.

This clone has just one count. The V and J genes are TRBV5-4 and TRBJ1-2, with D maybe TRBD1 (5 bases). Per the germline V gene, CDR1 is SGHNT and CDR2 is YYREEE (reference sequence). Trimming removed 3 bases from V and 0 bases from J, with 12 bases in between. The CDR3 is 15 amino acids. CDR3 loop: CASSSGLLANYGYTF. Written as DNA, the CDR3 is TGTGCCAGCAGCTCGGGACTGTTAGCTAACTATGGCTACACCTTC.

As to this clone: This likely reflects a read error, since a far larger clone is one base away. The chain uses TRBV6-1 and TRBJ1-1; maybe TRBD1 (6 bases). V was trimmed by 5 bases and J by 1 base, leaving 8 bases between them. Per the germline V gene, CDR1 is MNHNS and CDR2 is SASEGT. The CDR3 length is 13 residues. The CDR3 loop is CASSLGQNTEAFF. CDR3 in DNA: TGTGCCAGCAGTCTGGGACAGAACACTGAAGCTTTCTTT.

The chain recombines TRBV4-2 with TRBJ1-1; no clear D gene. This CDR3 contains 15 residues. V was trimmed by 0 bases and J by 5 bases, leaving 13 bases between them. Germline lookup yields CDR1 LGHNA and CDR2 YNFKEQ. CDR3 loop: CASSQDNSGRTEAFF. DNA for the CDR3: TGTGCCAGCAGCCAAGATAATTCGGGGAGGACTGAAGCTTTCTTT.

The CDR3 DNA follows: TGTGCCAGCTCACTACAGGGGGCGGGAGAGCAGTACTTC. Translated, it gives CASSLQGAGEQYF. The chain joins TRBV18 to TRBJ2-7, with 9 bases aligning to TRBD1. Germline V CDR1 and CDR2: KGHSH, LQKENI. The CDR3 has 13 amino acids. V lost 4 bases to trimming and J lost 7 bases; unmatched junction nucleotides: 5.

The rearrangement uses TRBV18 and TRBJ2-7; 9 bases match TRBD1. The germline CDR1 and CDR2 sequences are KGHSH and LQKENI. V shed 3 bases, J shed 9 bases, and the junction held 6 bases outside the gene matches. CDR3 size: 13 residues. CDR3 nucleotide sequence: TGTGCCAGCTCACCCAGGGACAGGGACGCGCAGTACTTC. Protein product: CASSPRDRDAQYF.

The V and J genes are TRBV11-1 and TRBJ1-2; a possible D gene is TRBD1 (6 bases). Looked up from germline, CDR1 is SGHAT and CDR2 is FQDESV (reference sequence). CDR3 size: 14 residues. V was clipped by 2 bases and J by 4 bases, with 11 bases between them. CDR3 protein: CASSLSDRTYGYTF. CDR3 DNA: TGTGCCAGCAGCTTATCCGACAGGACCTATGGCTACACCTTC.

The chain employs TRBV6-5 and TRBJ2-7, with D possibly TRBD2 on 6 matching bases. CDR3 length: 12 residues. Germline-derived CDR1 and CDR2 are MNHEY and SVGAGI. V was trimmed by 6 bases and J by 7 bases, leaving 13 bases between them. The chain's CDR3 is CASSTGGDEQYF. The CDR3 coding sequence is TGTGCCAGCAGCACCGGCGGGGATGAGCAGTACTTC.

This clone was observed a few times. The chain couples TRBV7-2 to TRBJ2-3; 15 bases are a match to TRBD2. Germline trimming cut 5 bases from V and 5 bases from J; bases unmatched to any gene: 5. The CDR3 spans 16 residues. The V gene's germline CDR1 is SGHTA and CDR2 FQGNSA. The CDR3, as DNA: TGTGCCAGCAGCCTCGGACTAGCGGGGGGGGGAGATACGCAGTATTTT. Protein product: CASSLGLAGGGDTQYF. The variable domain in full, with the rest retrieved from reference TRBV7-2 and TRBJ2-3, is GAGVSQSPSNKVTEKGKDVELRCDPISGHTALYWYRQSLGQGLEFLIYFQGNSAPDKSGLPSDRFSAERTGGSVSTLTIQRTQQEDSAVYLCASSLGLAGGGDTQYFGPGTRLTVL.

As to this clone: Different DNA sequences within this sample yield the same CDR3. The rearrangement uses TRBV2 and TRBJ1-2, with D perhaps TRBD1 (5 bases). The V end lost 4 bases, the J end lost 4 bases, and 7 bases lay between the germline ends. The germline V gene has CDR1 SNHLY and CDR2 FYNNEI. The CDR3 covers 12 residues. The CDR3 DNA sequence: TGTGCCAGCAGTGGACAGAGCTATGGCTACACCTTC. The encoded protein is CASSGQSYGYTF.

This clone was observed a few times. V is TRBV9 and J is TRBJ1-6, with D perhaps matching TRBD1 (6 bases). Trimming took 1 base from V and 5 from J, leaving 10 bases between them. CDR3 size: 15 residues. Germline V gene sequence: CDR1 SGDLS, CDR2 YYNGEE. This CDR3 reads CASSVTGQNNSPLHF. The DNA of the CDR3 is TGTGCCAGCAGCGTAACAGGACAGAATAATTCACCCCTCCACTTT.

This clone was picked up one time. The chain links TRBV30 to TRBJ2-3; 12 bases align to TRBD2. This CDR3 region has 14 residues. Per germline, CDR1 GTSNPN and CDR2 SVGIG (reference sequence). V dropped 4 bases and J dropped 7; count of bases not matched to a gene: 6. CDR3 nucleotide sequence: TGTGCCTGGACTACTAGCGGGGGGCCAAATACGCAGTATTTT. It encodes CAWTTSGGPNTQYF.

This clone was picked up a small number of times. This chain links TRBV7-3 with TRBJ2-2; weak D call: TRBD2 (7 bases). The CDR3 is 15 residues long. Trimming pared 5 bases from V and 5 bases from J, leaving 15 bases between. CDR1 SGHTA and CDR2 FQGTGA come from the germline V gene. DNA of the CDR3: TGTGCCAGCAGCCAAGGGCGGGGGCGTACCGGGGAGCTGTTTTTT. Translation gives CASSQGRGRTGELFF.

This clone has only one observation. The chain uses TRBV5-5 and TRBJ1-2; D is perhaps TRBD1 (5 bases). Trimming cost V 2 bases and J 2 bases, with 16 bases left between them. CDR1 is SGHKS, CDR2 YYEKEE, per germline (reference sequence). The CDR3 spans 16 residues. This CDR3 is CASSLAPGRGNYGYTF. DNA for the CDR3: TGTGCCAGCAGCTTAGCCCCCGGCCGGGGGAACTATGGCTACACCTTC.

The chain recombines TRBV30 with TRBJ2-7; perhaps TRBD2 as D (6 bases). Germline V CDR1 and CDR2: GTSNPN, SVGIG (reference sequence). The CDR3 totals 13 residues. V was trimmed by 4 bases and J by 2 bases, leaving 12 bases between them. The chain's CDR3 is CAWNRDSTYEQYF. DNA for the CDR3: TGTGCCTGGAACCGGGACTCCACCTACGAGCAGTACTTC. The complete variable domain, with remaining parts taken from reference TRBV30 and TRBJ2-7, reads SQTIHQWPATLVQPVGSPLSLECTVEGTSNPNLYWYRQAAGRGLQLLFYSVGIGQISSEVPQNLSASRPQDRQFILSSKKLLLSDSGFYLCAWNRDSTYEQYFGPGTRLTVT.

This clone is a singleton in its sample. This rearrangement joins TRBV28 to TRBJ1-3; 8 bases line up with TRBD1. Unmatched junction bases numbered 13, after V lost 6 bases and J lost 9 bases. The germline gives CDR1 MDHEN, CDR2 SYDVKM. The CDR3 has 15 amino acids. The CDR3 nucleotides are TGTGCCAGCAGCCCCCCAGGGGGCGCGTATGTCACCATATATTTT. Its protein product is CASSPPGGAYVTIYF.

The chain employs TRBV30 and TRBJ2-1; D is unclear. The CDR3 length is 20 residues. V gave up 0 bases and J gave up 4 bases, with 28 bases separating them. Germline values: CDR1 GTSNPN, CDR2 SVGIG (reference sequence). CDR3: CAWSVYITLRSSSTYNEQFF. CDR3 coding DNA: TGTGCCTGGAGTGTATATATTACATTGAGGTCCAGCTCAACATACAATGAGCAGTTCTTC.